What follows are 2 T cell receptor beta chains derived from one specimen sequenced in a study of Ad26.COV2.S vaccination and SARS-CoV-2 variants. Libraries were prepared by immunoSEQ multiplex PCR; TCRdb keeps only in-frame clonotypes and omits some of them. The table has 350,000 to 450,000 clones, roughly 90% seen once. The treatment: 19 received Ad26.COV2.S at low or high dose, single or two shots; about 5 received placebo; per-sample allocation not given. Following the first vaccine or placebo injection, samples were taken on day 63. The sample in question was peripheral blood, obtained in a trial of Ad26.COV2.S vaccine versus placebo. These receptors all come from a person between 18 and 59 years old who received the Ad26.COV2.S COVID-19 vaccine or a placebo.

This CDR3 is CASSYTTGLAGNTDTQYF. The CDR3 DNA is TGTGCCAGCAGTTACACAACGGGACTAGCGGGGAACACAGATACGCAGTATTTT. This chain uses TRBV6-2 or TRBV6-3 with TRBJ2-3, with 13 bases lining up with TRBD2. CDR3 length equals 18 residues. V lost 2 bases and J lost 2; bases outside the gene matches: 7. Germline CDR1 MNHEY, CDR2 SVGEGT.

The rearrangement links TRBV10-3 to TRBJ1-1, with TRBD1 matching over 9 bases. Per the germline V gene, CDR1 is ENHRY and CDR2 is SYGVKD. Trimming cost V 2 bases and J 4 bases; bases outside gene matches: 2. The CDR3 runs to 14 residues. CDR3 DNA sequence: TGTGCCATCAGTGAGACGACAGGGGGCACTGAAGCTTTCTTT. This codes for CAISETTGGTEAFF.